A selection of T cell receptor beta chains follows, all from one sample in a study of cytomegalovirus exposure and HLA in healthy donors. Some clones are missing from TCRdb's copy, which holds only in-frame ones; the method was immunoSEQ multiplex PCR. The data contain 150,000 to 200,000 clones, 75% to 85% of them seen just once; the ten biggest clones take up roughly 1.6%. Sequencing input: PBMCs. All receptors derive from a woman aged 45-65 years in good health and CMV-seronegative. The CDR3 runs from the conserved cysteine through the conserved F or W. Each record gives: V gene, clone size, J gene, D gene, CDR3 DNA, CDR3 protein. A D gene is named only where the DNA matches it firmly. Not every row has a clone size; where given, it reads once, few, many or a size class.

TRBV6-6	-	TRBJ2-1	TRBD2	TGTGCCAGTCGATCTTGGGCTAGCGGGTCCAATGAGCAGTTCTTC	CASRSWASGSNEQFF
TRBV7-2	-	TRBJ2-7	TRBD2	TGTGCCAGCAGCTTAGGGGGACTAGCGGGACAGGCCTACGAGCAGTACTTC	CASSLGGLAGQAYEQYF
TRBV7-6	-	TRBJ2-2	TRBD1	TGTGCCAGCAGCTTAGCGTTTCGTCAGGGGGATGCCGGGGAGCTGTTTTTT	CASSLAFRQGDAGELFF
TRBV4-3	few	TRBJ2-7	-	TGCGCCAGCAGCCAAGTCTCGGGGTCGGGGGAGCAGTACTTC	CASSQVSGSGEQYF
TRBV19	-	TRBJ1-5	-	TGTGCCAGTAGTGAAGGACAAATCCGTCAGCCCCAGCATTTT	CASSEGQIRQPQHF
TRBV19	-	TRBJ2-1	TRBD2	TGTGCCAGTAGTACCGCCGGGACTAGCGGTTCCGAGCAGTTCTTC	CASSTAGTSGSEQFF
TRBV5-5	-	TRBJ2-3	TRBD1	TGTGCCGGGCAAGGGGGCGCAGTGATCCCAGATACGCAGTATTTT	CAGQGGAVIPDTQYF
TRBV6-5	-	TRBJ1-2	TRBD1	TGTGCCAGTAGGGGGACAGCCAATTATGGCTACACCTTC	CASRGTANYGYTF
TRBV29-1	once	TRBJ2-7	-	TGCAGCGTTCAACGACCAGGGGTTTCCTACGAGCAGTACTTC	CSVQRPGVSYEQYF
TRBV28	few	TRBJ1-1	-	TGTGCCAGCAGTTTAACGCTGCGGGGCATGAACACTGAAGCTTTCTTT	CASSLTLRGMNTEAFF
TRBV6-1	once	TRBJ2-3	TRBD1	TGTGCCAGCAACAGGGGTAGCTCGGATACGCAGTATTTT	CASNRGSSDTQYF
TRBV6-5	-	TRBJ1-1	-	TGTGCCAGCAGGCCGCGGACAGTGAACACTGAAGCTTTCTTT	CASRPRTVNTEAFF
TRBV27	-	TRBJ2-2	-	TGTGCCAGCAGTTTGAGGGTGGGCGGGGAGCTGTTTTTT	CASSLRVGGELFF
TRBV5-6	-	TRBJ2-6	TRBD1	TGTGCCAGCAGCTCGACAGGGTCTGGGGCCAACGTCCTGACTTTC	CASSSTGSGANVLTF
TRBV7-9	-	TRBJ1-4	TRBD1	TGTTCCAGCAGCTTGGGGACAGTCTCAACTAATGAAAAACTGTTTTTT	CSSSLGTVSTNEKLFF
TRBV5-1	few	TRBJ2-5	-	TGCGCCAGCAGGCAGGGCCCCTTGGACGGAGAGACCCAGTACTTC	CASRQGPLDGETQYF
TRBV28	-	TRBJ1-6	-	TGTGCCAGCAGTCTCCCGGGGTTGAGTAATTCACCCCTCCACTTT	CASSLPGLSNSPLHF
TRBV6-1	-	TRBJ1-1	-	TGTGCCAGCAGGACATCCCCGAACACTGAAGCTTTCTTT	CASRTSPNTEAFF
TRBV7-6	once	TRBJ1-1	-	TGTGCCAGCAGCTTAGCCTGGGGCCGGAACACTGAAGCTTTCTTT	CASSLAWGRNTEAFF
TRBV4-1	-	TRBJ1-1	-	TGCGCCAGCAGCCAAGAAGGGACAAGGCGGAGGACTGAAGCTTTCTTT	CASSQEGTRRRTEAFF
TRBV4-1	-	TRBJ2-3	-	TGCGCCAGCAGAAGAGCGGAACTCACAGATACGCAGTATTTT	CASRRAELTDTQYF
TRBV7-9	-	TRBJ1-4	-	TGTGCCAGCAGCTCCAAGACAGTATTAGATGAAAAACTGTTTTTT	CASSSKTVLDEKLFF
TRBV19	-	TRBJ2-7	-	TGTGCCAGTAGCCGGTCGCTCACCTACGAGCAGTACTTC	CASSRSLTYEQYF